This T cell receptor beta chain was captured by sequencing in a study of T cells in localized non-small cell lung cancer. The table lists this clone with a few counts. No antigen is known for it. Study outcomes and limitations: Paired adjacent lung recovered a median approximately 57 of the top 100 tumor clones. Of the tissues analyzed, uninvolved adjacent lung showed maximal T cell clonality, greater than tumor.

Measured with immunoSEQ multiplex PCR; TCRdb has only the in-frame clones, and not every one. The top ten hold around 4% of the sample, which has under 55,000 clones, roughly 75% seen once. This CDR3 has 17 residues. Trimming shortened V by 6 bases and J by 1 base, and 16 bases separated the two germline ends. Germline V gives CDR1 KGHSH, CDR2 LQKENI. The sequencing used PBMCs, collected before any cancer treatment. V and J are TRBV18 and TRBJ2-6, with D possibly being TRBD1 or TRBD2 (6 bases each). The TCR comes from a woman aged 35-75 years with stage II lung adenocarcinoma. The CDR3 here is CASSRGSGGSGANVLTF. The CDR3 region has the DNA TGTGCCAGCTCCAGGGGAAGTGGAGGGTCTGGGGCCAACGTCCTGACTTTC.